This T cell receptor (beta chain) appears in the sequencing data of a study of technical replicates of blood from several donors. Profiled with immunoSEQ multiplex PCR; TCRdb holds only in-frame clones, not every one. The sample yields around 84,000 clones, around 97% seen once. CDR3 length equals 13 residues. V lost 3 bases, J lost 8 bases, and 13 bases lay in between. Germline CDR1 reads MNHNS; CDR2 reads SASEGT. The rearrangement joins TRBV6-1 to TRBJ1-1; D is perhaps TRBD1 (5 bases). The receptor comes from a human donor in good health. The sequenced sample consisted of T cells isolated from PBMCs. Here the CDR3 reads CASSDVGPDEAFF. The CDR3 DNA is TGTGCCAGCAGTGACGTGGGGCCAGACGAAGCTTTCTTT.